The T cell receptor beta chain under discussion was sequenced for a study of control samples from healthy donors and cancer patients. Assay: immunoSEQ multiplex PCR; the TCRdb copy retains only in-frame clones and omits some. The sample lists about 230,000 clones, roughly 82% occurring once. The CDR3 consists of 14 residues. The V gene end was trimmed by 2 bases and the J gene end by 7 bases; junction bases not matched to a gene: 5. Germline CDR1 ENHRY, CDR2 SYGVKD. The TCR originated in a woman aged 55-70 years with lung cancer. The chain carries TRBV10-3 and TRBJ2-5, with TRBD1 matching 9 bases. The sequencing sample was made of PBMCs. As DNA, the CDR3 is TGTGCCATCAGTGAGGGACAGGGGAGGGGGACCCAGTACTTC. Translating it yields CAISEGQGRGTQYF.